This entry concerns a single TCR beta chain. With 3 bases removed from V and 5 bases from J, the gap between germline ends came to 9 bases. CDR1 and CDR2 (germline): LNHDA, SQIVND (reference sequence). This CDR3 is 13 amino acids long. The table came from immunoSEQ multiplex PCR; TCRdb's copy has only in-frame clones and leaves some out. The sample has about 250,000 clones, roughly nine tenths seen once. The sample belongs to a study of blood T cell repertoires in COVID-19. Study-wide background: The United States, Italy and Spain supplied acute and convalescent COVID-19 samples. Nucleic acid was either cDNA or gDNA, and it came from T cells, B-cell-depleted T cells, or PBMCs.

Participant reports of clinical history set cohort assignment. Either two negative PCRs, clearance, or symptom resolution qualified Cohort 3 donors as recovered. The receptor was isolated from a woman in her fifties or sixties who had recovered from COVID-19. Sequencing was done on a sample of PBMCs or T cells enriched from blood (not recorded which). This sequence joins TRBV19 and TRBJ2-3; a possible D gene is TRBD2 (5 bases). CDR3 loop: CASSIARGDTQYF. As DNA, the CDR3 is TGTGCCAGTAGTATCGCCCGGGGAGATACGCAGTATTTT.